These T cell receptor beta chains were read from a single sample in a study of spatial heterogeneity in lung cancer. TCRdb reprocessed the 5' RACE reads with MiXCR, giving one entry per CDR3 protein. The sample holds 20,000 or so distinct CDR3 sequences, around 6.9% seen once. The specimen was lung tumor tissue, collected at surgery. These receptors were collected from a male donor with early-stage non-small cell lung cancer. Both conserved end residues are part of each CDR3.

v_call	j_call	cdr3_aa
TRBV28	TRBJ2-7	CASSFRGNYEQYF
TRBV28	TRBJ2-3	CASSEQGWSTDTQYF
TRBV4-2	TRBJ2-7	CASSQVSSTYEQYF
TRBV6-6	TRBJ2-4	CASRPQGPQAKNIQYF
TRBV7-2	TRBJ2-7	CASSLSVTDFYEQYF
TRBV28	TRBJ1-2	CASRWGRLGNYGYTF
TRBV28	TRBJ1-6	CASSPPTSSSYNSPLHF
TRBV4-2	TRBJ2-7	CASSQSSGGNYEQYF
TRBV18	TRBJ1-1	CASSALGGGSNTEAFF
TRBV7-2	TRBJ1-6	CASSLTGTGVSPLHF
TRBV27	TRBJ1-1	CASSFNDRASAEAFF
TRBV30	TRBJ2-5	CAWSVRQVGVTQYF
TRBV20-1	TRBJ1-1	CSARGSGNTEAFF
TRBV4-1	TRBJ1-2	CASSQEGQVFGYTF
TRBV19	TRBJ1-5	CASSLTVNQPQHF
TRBV12-3/TRBV12-4	TRBJ2-2	CASSPGLPRGTGELFF
TRBV5-6	TRBJ1-5	CASSAGTGPSNQPQHF
TRBV15	TRBJ2-4	CATSRDPGQGYIQYF
TRBV12-3/TRBV12-4	TRBJ2-2	CASSRSPNTGELFF
TRBV6-2/TRBV6-3	TRBJ1-2	CASSWAGDYGYTF
TRBV20-1	TRBJ2-3	CSAPTDTQYF
TRBV4-3	TRBJ1-4	CASSQEFWDRATNEKLFF
TRBV18	TRBJ1-4	CASSPGEKLFF
TRBV5-4	TRBJ2-1	CASSLVLAGATYNEQFF
TRBV3-1	TRBJ2-1	CASSQEPTFNEQFF
TRBV13	TRBJ1-1	CASSLDPNTEAFF
TRBV4-3	TRBJ2-5	CASSHSLDPAKTQYF
TRBV20-1	TRBJ2-2	CSAPDRVKNTGELFF
TRBV7-9	TRBJ1-6	CASSLTGDTSNSPLHF
TRBV4-3	TRBJ2-7	CASSPHMGGNMGEQYF
TRBV20-1	TRBJ1-1	CSARPQGSEAFF
TRBV14	TRBJ2-1	CASSPSGQLYNEQFF
TRBV12-3/TRBV12-4	TRBJ2-7	CASSLRDPYEQYF
TRBV7-2	TRBJ2-7	CASSFGDTSFYEQYF
TRBV20-1	TRBJ1-5	CSARVGGAGYSNQPQHF
TRBV20-1	TRBJ2-3	CSARAGLIDTQYF
TRBV7-9	TRBJ2-2	CASSPLTGLTGELFF
TRBV10-1	TRBJ2-3	CASSDRAVTDTQYF
TRBV7-6	TRBJ2-7	CASSQTSGRYEQYF
TRBV6-5	TRBJ2-3	CASSYKGTSTDTQYF
TRBV5-4	TRBJ1-6	CASSPLGAQSPLHF
TRBV7-2	TRBJ2-1	CASSGFGQFF
TRBV7-2	TRBJ2-2	CASSQGANTGELFF
TRBV21-1	TRBJ2-5	CASSKVTAQETQYF
TRBV6-2/TRBV6-3	TRBJ2-7	CASSSNRVSYEQYF
TRBV28	TRBJ1-5	CASSFMGRDGQPQHF
TRBV12-5	TRBJ1-5	CASGLDLNSNQPQHF
TRBV7-2	TRBJ2-1	CASSLGTSGLGEQFF
TRBV2	TRBJ2-1	CASSARTSFDNEQFF